A selection of T cell receptor beta chains follows, all from one sample in a study of T cell changes during pregnancy in multiple sclerosis. This table comes from immunoSEQ multiplex PCR, and its TCRdb copy is limited to in-frame clones, with some not included. The sample lists approximately 90,000 clones, about 93% occurring once. The starting material was peripheral blood, obtained in the third trimester of pregnancy. The origin of the receptors is a female donor with multiple sclerosis, enrolled in a pregnancy study. CDR3s include the opening cysteine and the closing phenylalanine or tryptophan. The D gene is left open where the match is weak. The size field is filled for only some rows; it gives once, few, many or a size class.

cdr3_nt: TGTGCCAACCGGGGGGAAGGTCTCTACGAGCAGTACTTC
cdr3_aa: CANRGEGLYEQYF
cdr3_length: 13
d_call: TRBD2
j_call: TRBJ2-7
clone_size: -
v_call: TRBV6-1

cdr3_nt: TGCGCCACCCAAACAGATACGCAGTATTTT
cdr3_aa: CATQTDTQYF
cdr3_length: 10
d_call: -
j_call: TRBJ2-3
clone_size: -
v_call: TRBV10-2

cdr3_nt: TGTGCCAGCACCCCTGATGGGCAGGGGGAGAACACTGAAGCTTTCTTT
cdr3_aa: CASTPDGQGENTEAFF
cdr3_length: 16
d_call: TRBD1
j_call: TRBJ1-1
clone_size: -
v_call: TRBV5-8

cdr3_nt: TGTGCCAGCTCACCACCCCCTAGCGGGAGGGCCGGAATTAGCACAGATACGCAGTATTTT
cdr3_aa: CASSPPPSGRAGISTDTQYF
cdr3_length: 20
d_call: TRBD2
j_call: TRBJ2-3
clone_size: -
v_call: TRBV18

cdr3_nt: TGTGCCAGTAGTATTTGGGCTAGCGGTAACACCGGGGAGCTGTTTTTT
cdr3_aa: CASSIWASGNTGELFF
cdr3_length: 16
d_call: TRBD2
j_call: TRBJ2-2
clone_size: once
v_call: TRBV19

cdr3_nt: TGCGCCAGCAGCCCGACGACAGGGTCTACTGGAAACACCATATATTTT
cdr3_aa: CASSPTTGSTGNTIYF
cdr3_length: 16
d_call: TRBD1
j_call: TRBJ1-3
clone_size: -
v_call: TRBV5-1

cdr3_nt: TGTGCCAGCAGTCCGTCCTATCGGGGAGAGCAGTTCTTC
cdr3_aa: CASSPSYRGEQFF
cdr3_length: 13
d_call: -
j_call: TRBJ2-1
clone_size: -
v_call: TRBV6-5

cdr3_nt: TGTGCCAGCGCCCCCGGGACAGGGAGCACAGATACGCAGTATTTT
cdr3_aa: CASAPGTGSTDTQYF
cdr3_length: 15
d_call: TRBD1
j_call: TRBJ2-3
clone_size: -
v_call: TRBV7-3

cdr3_nt: TGTGCCAGCAGCTTGGGACTAGCGGGAGGAGCGGGAGAGACCCAGTACTTC
cdr3_aa: CASSLGLAGGAGETQYF
cdr3_length: 17
d_call: TRBD2
j_call: TRBJ2-5
clone_size: once
v_call: TRBV5-4

cdr3_nt: TGTGCCACCAGCAGCCCTAGGCGAGCCCGGGAGACCCAGTACTTC
cdr3_aa: CATSSPRRARETQYF
cdr3_length: 15
d_call: -
j_call: TRBJ2-5
clone_size: -
v_call: TRBV15

cdr3_nt: TGTGCCAGCAGCCAACAAACAGGGGGAGGAAAACTGTTTTTT
cdr3_aa: CASSQQTGGGKLFF
cdr3_length: 14
d_call: TRBD1
j_call: TRBJ1-4
clone_size: few
v_call: TRBV7-9

cdr3_nt: TGTGCCAGCAGCTTGACAGGGATGACCGGGGAGCTGTTTTTT
cdr3_aa: CASSLTGMTGELFF
cdr3_length: 14
d_call: TRBD1
j_call: TRBJ2-2
clone_size: -
v_call: TRBV13

cdr3_nt: TGTGCCAGCAGGGACAAAAGGTCCAATGAGCAGTTCTTC
cdr3_aa: CASRDKRSNEQFF
cdr3_length: 13
d_call: -
j_call: TRBJ2-1
clone_size: -
v_call: TRBV28

cdr3_nt: TGTGCCAGCAGACCCGGGACTAGCGGGAGCTCCTACAATGAGCAGTTCTTC
cdr3_aa: CASRPGTSGSSYNEQFF
cdr3_length: 17
d_call: TRBD2
j_call: TRBJ2-1
clone_size: -
v_call: TRBV27

cdr3_nt: TGTGCCAGCAGCTTAGGAGGACTGCTGGCGGGAGGAAGCTACGAGCAGTACTTC
cdr3_aa: CASSLGGLLAGGSYEQYF
cdr3_length: 18
d_call: TRBD2
j_call: TRBJ2-7
clone_size: once
v_call: TRBV11-2

cdr3_nt: TGTGCCAGTAGCCTGACAGCAGCAGCAACTAATGAAAAACTGTTTTTT
cdr3_aa: CASSLTAAATNEKLFF
cdr3_length: 16
d_call: -
j_call: TRBJ1-4
clone_size: -
v_call: TRBV19

cdr3_nt: TGTGCCAGTATGCCTAGCAGCATCTACAATGAGCAGTTCTTC
cdr3_aa: CASMPSSIYNEQFF
cdr3_length: 14
d_call: -
j_call: TRBJ2-1
clone_size: -
v_call: TRBV19

cdr3_nt: TGTGCCAGCACCTTATTAGTGACTGAGAGCTCTGGGGCCAACGTCCTGACTTTC
cdr3_aa: CASTLLVTESSGANVLTF
cdr3_length: 18
d_call: -
j_call: TRBJ2-6
clone_size: once
v_call: TRBV5-8

cdr3_nt: TGTGCCAGCAGCGCCCCTTTGGGCGTTGGCACCGGGGAGCTGTTTTTT
cdr3_aa: CASSAPLGVGTGELFF
cdr3_length: 16
d_call: -
j_call: TRBJ2-2
clone_size: once
v_call: TRBV7-3

cdr3_nt: TGTGCCAGCAGCTTGTTTGGGGGCCGCCTAGGGAATGAGCAGTTCTTC
cdr3_aa: CASSLFGGRLGNEQFF
cdr3_length: 16
d_call: -
j_call: TRBJ2-1
clone_size: -
v_call: TRBV7-2

cdr3_nt: TGTGCCAGTAGTATAGGGACAGGGGTTCAGTACTTC
cdr3_aa: CASSIGTGVQYF
cdr3_length: 12
d_call: TRBD1
j_call: TRBJ2-4
clone_size: -
v_call: TRBV19

cdr3_nt: TGTGCCAGCAGCCCCCGGACAGGGGAGGAGACCCAGTACTTC
cdr3_aa: CASSPRTGEETQYF
cdr3_length: 14
d_call: TRBD1
j_call: TRBJ2-5
clone_size: -
v_call: TRBV7-6

cdr3_nt: TGTGCCACCAGCGGCCGAGGTTACCATGCTGAAGCTTTCTTT
cdr3_aa: CATSGRGYHAEAFF
cdr3_length: 14
d_call: -
j_call: TRBJ1-1
clone_size: -
v_call: TRBV15

cdr3_nt: TGTGCCTGGGACGTGAATCCACAGGGGGCGGGAGAGCAGTACTTC
cdr3_aa: CAWDVNPQGAGEQYF
cdr3_length: 15
d_call: TRBD1
j_call: TRBJ2-7
clone_size: -
v_call: TRBV30

cdr3_nt: TGTGCCAGCAGTTTGGGAGGGGGGAGCTCCTACGAGCAGTACTTC
cdr3_aa: CASSLGGGSSYEQYF
cdr3_length: 15
d_call: -
j_call: TRBJ2-7
clone_size: -
v_call: TRBV28

cdr3_nt: TGTGCCAGCAGCGGCGCAGGGGGCCGATTCTACGAGCAGTACTTC
cdr3_aa: CASSGAGGRFYEQYF
cdr3_length: 15
d_call: TRBD1
j_call: TRBJ2-7
clone_size: -
v_call: TRBV6-5

cdr3_nt: TGTGCCAGCACAGGGTTCGACATTCAGTACTTC
cdr3_aa: CASTGFDIQYF
cdr3_length: 11
d_call: -
j_call: TRBJ2-4
clone_size: -
v_call: TRBV2

cdr3_nt: TGTGCCAGCAGGGGACAGGGGGTGTGGACCCAGTACTTC
cdr3_aa: CASRGQGVWTQYF
cdr3_length: 13
d_call: TRBD1
j_call: TRBJ2-5
clone_size: -
v_call: TRBV6-1

cdr3_nt: TGTGCCAGCAGCTTGGGGCAGGGGACCTACAATGAGCAGTTCTTC
cdr3_aa: CASSLGQGTYNEQFF
cdr3_length: 15
d_call: -
j_call: TRBJ2-1
clone_size: -
v_call: TRBV5-4

cdr3_nt: TGTGCCAGCAGTGGACTCACCTTACGCTCCTACAATGAGCAGTTCTTC
cdr3_aa: CASSGLTLRSYNEQFF
cdr3_length: 16
d_call: -
j_call: TRBJ2-1
clone_size: -
v_call: TRBV2

cdr3_nt: TGTGCCAGCAGTGCCACAGGGGGCCAGGTCGATGAGCAGTTCTTC
cdr3_aa: CASSATGGQVDEQFF
cdr3_length: 15
d_call: TRBD1
j_call: TRBJ2-1
clone_size: -
v_call: TRBV6-4

cdr3_nt: TGTGCCAGCAGCACCCCCTTATTCTCGGGACTAGCGGAGAGGGGACCCACAGATACGCAGTATTTT
cdr3_aa: CASSTPLFSGLAERGPTDTQYF
cdr3_length: 22
d_call: TRBD2
j_call: TRBJ2-3
clone_size: -
v_call: TRBV9

cdr3_nt: TGTGCCAGCAGCCACAGCGGGCATTCGAACACCGGGGAGCTGTTTTTT
cdr3_aa: CASSHSGHSNTGELFF
cdr3_length: 16
d_call: -
j_call: TRBJ2-2
clone_size: -
v_call: TRBV13

cdr3_nt: TGTGCCAGTAGTATCACAGGGTCCGGGGAGCTGTTTTTT
cdr3_aa: CASSITGSGELFF
cdr3_length: 13
d_call: -
j_call: TRBJ2-2
clone_size: once
v_call: TRBV19

cdr3_nt: TGTGCCAGCAACAGGGGACAACAAGAGACCCAGTACTTC
cdr3_aa: CASNRGQQETQYF
cdr3_length: 13
d_call: TRBD1
j_call: TRBJ2-5
clone_size: -
v_call: TRBV2

cdr3_nt: TGTGCCAGCAGCTTAGAAGGGGTCAAGGGGGGCTACACCTTC
cdr3_aa: CASSLEGVKGGYTF
cdr3_length: 14
d_call: -
j_call: TRBJ1-2
clone_size: -
v_call: TRBV11-2

cdr3_nt: TGTGCCAGCAGTGAACCGTCCTACGAGCAGTACTTC
cdr3_aa: CASSEPSYEQYF
cdr3_length: 12
d_call: -
j_call: TRBJ2-7
clone_size: -
v_call: TRBV6-1

cdr3_nt: TGTGCCAGCAGTTTGAGGGACAGGGGGTCTGCAGACTATGGCTACACCTTC
cdr3_aa: CASSLRDRGSADYGYTF
cdr3_length: 17
d_call: TRBD1
j_call: TRBJ1-2
clone_size: -
v_call: TRBV28

cdr3_nt: TGCGCCAGCAGGCTAGCGGGAGAGGCAGATACGCAGTATTTT
cdr3_aa: CASRLAGEADTQYF
cdr3_length: 14
d_call: TRBD2
j_call: TRBJ2-3
clone_size: -
v_call: TRBV10-1

cdr3_nt: TGCGCCAGCAGCTTGGCCCTAGCGGGAGGGCCCAATGAGCAGTTCTTC
cdr3_aa: CASSLALAGGPNEQFF
cdr3_length: 16
d_call: TRBD2
j_call: TRBJ2-1
clone_size: -
v_call: TRBV5-1

cdr3_nt: TGTGCCAGCAGCACTCAGGGTGTGGGGGGATCCTATGGCTACACCTTC
cdr3_aa: CASSTQGVGGSYGYTF
cdr3_length: 16
d_call: -
j_call: TRBJ1-2
clone_size: once
v_call: TRBV7-9

cdr3_nt: TGCGCCAGCAGTGAGCGGGGGTACAATGAGCAGTTCTTC
cdr3_aa: CASSERGYNEQFF
cdr3_length: 13
d_call: TRBD2
j_call: TRBJ2-1
clone_size: -
v_call: TRBV5-1

cdr3_nt: TGTGCCAGCCTACAGGGGGCTTTTAACTATGGCTACACCTTC
cdr3_aa: CASLQGAFNYGYTF
cdr3_length: 14
d_call: TRBD1
j_call: TRBJ1-2
clone_size: -
v_call: TRBV6-1

cdr3_nt: TGTGCCAGCAGCTTAGACAGGGCTGAAGCTTTCTTT
cdr3_aa: CASSLDRAEAFF
cdr3_length: 12
d_call: -
j_call: TRBJ1-1
clone_size: -
v_call: TRBV11-2

cdr3_nt: TGCGCCAGCAGCTTGGGAGATCGCACAGATACGCAGTATTTT
cdr3_aa: CASSLGDRTDTQYF
cdr3_length: 14
d_call: -
j_call: TRBJ2-3
clone_size: once
v_call: TRBV5-1

cdr3_nt: TGTGCCAGCAGCTTAGGCGGGAGGATTTGGGAGCAGTTCTTC
cdr3_aa: CASSLGGRIWEQFF
cdr3_length: 14
d_call: TRBD2
j_call: TRBJ2-1
clone_size: -
v_call: TRBV7-8

cdr3_nt: TGTGCCTGGGGGACAGGGGCCTACGAGCAGTACTTC
cdr3_aa: CAWGTGAYEQYF
cdr3_length: 12
d_call: TRBD1
j_call: TRBJ2-7
clone_size: -
v_call: TRBV30

cdr3_nt: TGTGCCAGCAGTACCTCAGGGGGGCATCGTACGCAGTATTTT
cdr3_aa: CASSTSGGHRTQYF
cdr3_length: 14
d_call: -
j_call: TRBJ2-3
clone_size: -
v_call: TRBV28

cdr3_nt: TGTGCCACCAGCAGAGACACGGGACAGGGAAGCTATGGCTACACCTTC
cdr3_aa: CATSRDTGQGSYGYTF
cdr3_length: 16
d_call: TRBD1
j_call: TRBJ1-2
clone_size: -
v_call: TRBV15

cdr3_nt: TGTGCCAGCAGCTCCGACGGAGGGGGGGACCTTTCCGAAGCTTTCTTT
cdr3_aa: CASSSDGGGDLSEAFF
cdr3_length: 16
d_call: -
j_call: TRBJ1-1
clone_size: -
v_call: TRBV14